Included here is one T cell receptor beta chain sequence, with context. As yet, its antigen is unknown. This sample was included in a study of CXCR3-negative and CXCR3-positive naive CD8 T cells. As for the study in general: Each library gave roughly 1.5 +/- 0.3 million of roughly 140 million TRB reads. The study's findings and limits: Naive subsets had comparable surface CD5; TCR strength was inferred from TRB CDR3 properties. CXCR3-negative naive cells had less hydrophobic TRB CDR3s than did CXCR3-positive naive cells.

Researchers prepared the TRB cDNA libraries using 5' RACE with UMI labels. After re-calling the 5' RACE reads, TCRdb lists one entry per CDR3 protein, DNA absent. The sample totals over 55,000 distinct CDR3 sequences. The CDR3 consists of 15 residues. Germline CDR1 is SQVTM and CDR2 is ANQGSEA. In triplicate, each CD8+ T cell subset was sorted at around 290,000 cells per replicate. Those CD8+ T cells considered naive were CD45RO-CCR7+CD27+CD95-. This receptor was identified in a human donor in good health. Some clones in this sample may be carry-over from other donors' samples. V gene TRBV29-1 combines with J gene TRBJ2-1; absent DNA, TCRdb's TRBD1 call cannot be checked. The sample consisted of naive CXCR3+ CD8+ T cells from blood. Described subset: CD45RO-CCR7+CD27+CD95- naive CD8+ T cells expressing CXCR3 (TNR3+). CDR3 sequence reads: CSFILRDRVNNEQFF.